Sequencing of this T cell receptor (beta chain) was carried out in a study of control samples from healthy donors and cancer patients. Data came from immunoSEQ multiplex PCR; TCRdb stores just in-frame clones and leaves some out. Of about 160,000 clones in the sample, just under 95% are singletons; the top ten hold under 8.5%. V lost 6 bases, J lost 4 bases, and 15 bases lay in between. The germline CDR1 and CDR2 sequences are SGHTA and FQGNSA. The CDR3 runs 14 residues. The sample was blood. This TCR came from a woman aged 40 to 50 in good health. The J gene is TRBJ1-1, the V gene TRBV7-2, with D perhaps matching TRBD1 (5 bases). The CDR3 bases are TGTGCCAGCAGTACCTCAGGGATCCGCACTGAAGCTTTCTTT. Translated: CASSTSGIRTEAFF.